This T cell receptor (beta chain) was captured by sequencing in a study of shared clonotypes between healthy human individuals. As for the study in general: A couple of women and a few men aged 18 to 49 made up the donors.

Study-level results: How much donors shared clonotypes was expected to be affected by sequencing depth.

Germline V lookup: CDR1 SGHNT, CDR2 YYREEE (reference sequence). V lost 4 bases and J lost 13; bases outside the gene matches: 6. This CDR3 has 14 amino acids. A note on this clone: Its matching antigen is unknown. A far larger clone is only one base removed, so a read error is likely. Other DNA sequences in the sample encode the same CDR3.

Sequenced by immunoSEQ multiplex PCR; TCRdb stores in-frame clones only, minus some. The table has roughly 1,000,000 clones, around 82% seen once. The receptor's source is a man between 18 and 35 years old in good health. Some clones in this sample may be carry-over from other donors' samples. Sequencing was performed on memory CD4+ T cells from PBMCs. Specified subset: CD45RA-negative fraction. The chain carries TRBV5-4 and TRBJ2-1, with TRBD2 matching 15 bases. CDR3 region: CASSQGLAGGGQFF. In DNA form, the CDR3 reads TGTGCCAGCAGCCAAGGACTAGCGGGAGGGGGACAGTTCTTC.